The entry below describes one T cell receptor beta chain. MiXCR, applied by TCRdb to the 5' RACE reads, yields one record per CDR3 protein. Of under 1 million distinct CDR3 sequences in the sample, roughly an eighth were seen once. The data derive from a study of identical twins. The CDR3 has 16 residues. With 1 base removed from V and 4 bases from J, the gap between germline ends came to 17 bases. Germline V gene sequence: CDR1 LGHDT, CDR2 YNNKEL (reference sequence). These data also formed part of another study, on yellow fever vaccine responses in identical twins.

The chain has TRBV3-1 and TRBJ2-7; possibly TRBD2 for D (5 bases). The sample comprised PBMCs. This receptor was obtained from a woman aged 18-30 years in good health. CDR3 in DNA: TGTGCCAGCAGCCAAGTTACTCGACCGTCGGGGTACGAGCAGTACTTC. Translated, it gives CASSQVTRPSGYEQYF.